What follows are 30 T cell receptor beta chains derived from one specimen sequenced in a study of blood T cell repertoires in COVID-19. Assay used: immunoSEQ multiplex PCR; TCRdb lists only in-frame clones, some missing. The sample has about 170,000 clones; about 80% are singletons. Source material: peripheral blood. The receptors derive from a human donor with acute or convalescent COVID-19. The donor label of this sample is uncertain.

The chain joins TRBV14 to TRBJ2-3; weak D call: TRBD2 (6 bases). Germline V gene sequence: CDR1 SGHDN, CDR2 FVKESK. CDR3 length equals 15 residues. Deletions cut 1 base from V and 5 bases from J, with 13 bases between. The CDR3 region is CASSQVGGAGDTQYF. The CDR3 region has the DNA TGTGCCAGCAGCCAAGTCGGGGGAGCGGGAGATACGCAGTATTTT.

This rearrangement joins TRBV19 to TRBJ1-1; no clear D gene. CDR1 and CDR2 from the germline V gene are LNHDA and SQIVND (reference sequence). Trimming took off 5 bases at V and 7 bases at J, with 14 bases between the two ends. This CDR3 contains 13 residues. The CDR3 loop reads CASSAQTGLEAFF. In DNA form, the CDR3 reads TGTGCCAGTAGTGCCCAGACGGGTCTTGAAGCTTTCTTT.

This chain joins TRBV2 and TRBJ2-2; TRBD2 matches at 12 bases. J lost 2 bases, V lost 6 bases, and 4 bases had no gene match. Germline CDR1 is SNHLY and CDR2 is FYNNEI. The CDR3 covers 16 residues. The CDR3 spells CASRRLAGVNTGELFF. CDR3 coding DNA: TGTGCCAGCAGACGACTAGCGGGAGTTAACACCGGGGAGCTGTTTTTT. Full variable domain (remainder filled in from reference TRBV2 and TRBJ2-2): EPEVTQTPSHQVTQMGQEVILRCVPISNHLYFYWYRQILGQKVEFLVSFYNNEISEKSEIFDDQFSVERPDGSNFTLKIRSTKLEDSAMYFCASRRLAGVNTGELFFGEGSRLTVL.

This chain links TRBV7-2 with TRBJ2-7; 9 nucleotides agree with TRBD1. This CDR3 is 15 amino acids long. Per germline, CDR1 SGHTA and CDR2 FQGNSA. Trimming cost V 2 bases and J 3 bases; bases outside gene matches: 5. The CDR3 DNA sequence: TGTGCCAGCAGCTTAAAGGCGGGACAGGGCTACGAGCAGTACTTC. Residues: CASSLKAGQGYEQYF.

This clone was seen more than once but under ten times. This chain joins TRBV7-3 and TRBJ2-1, with D possibly being TRBD2 (6 bases). The germline V and J ends were trimmed by 5 bases and 7 bases, with 18 bases remaining between them. Per germline, CDR1 SGHTA and CDR2 FQGTGA. The CDR3 runs 15 residues. The CDR3 DNA follows: TGTGCCAGCAGCCCCATCGGAGGGGCGCCGAATGAGCAGTTCTTC. Translating gives CASSPIGGAPNEQFF.

The CDR3 DNA follows: TGTGCCAGCAGCGGACTAGCGGGAGTGGTTTTGGTTGCGGAGACCCAGTACTTC. As protein: CASSGLAGVVLVAETQYF. The chain has TRBV28 and TRBJ2-5; 13 bases align to TRBD2. This CDR3 is built from 18 residues. With 6 bases clipped from V and 5 bases from J, the junction kept 15 bases outside the gene matches. CDR1 is MDHEN, CDR2 SYDVKM, per germline.

The chain recombines TRBV5-1 with TRBJ2-1; 7 bases line up with TRBD2. CDR3 length: 14 residues. CDR1 is SGHRS and CDR2 is YFSETQ in the germline V gene. Trimming at V came to 2 bases and at J to 2 bases, leaving 1 base not matched to a gene. CDR3 protein: CASSFTSAYNEQFF. The CDR3 DNA reads as TGCGCCAGCAGCTTCACTAGCGCCTACAATGAGCAGTTCTTC.

This clone occurred once. This chain connects TRBV6-6 to TRBJ1-2; D is perhaps TRBD1 (6 bases). With 6 bases removed from V and 2 bases from J, the gap between germline ends came to 13 bases. This CDR3 region has 14 residues. The V gene's germline CDR1 is MNHNY and CDR2 SVGAGI (reference sequence). The CDR3 nucleotides are TGTGCCAGCAGCCAACAGGGAAAGAACTATGGCTACACCTTC. Its translation: CASSQQGKNYGYTF.

The chain combines TRBV2 with TRBJ1-5; D remains ambiguous. Looked up from germline, CDR1 is SNHLY and CDR2 is FYNNEI. The CDR3 spans 13 residues. The V and J ends lost 4 bases and 9 bases respectively, with 13 bases between them. As DNA, the CDR3 is TGTGCCAGCAGTGTAAACCCCTCGGGGCCCCAGCATTTT. This sequence encodes CASSVNPSGPQHF. Full variable domain (remainder filled in from reference TRBV2 and TRBJ1-5): EPEVTQTPSHQVTQMGQEVILRCVPISNHLYFYWYRQILGQKVEFLVSFYNNEISEKSEIFDDQFSVERPDGSNFTLKIRSTKLEDSAMYFCASSVNPSGPQHFGDGTRLSIL.

The chain carries TRBV6-5 and TRBJ2-7; tentative D call: TRBD1 (7 bases). Trimming stripped 1 base from V and 3 bases from J, with 10 bases between. The CDR3 covers 14 residues. The V gene's germline CDR1 is MNHEY and CDR2 SVGAGI. CDR3 nucleotides: TGTGCCAGCAGTTACTGGCAGGGGGGCTACGAGCAGTACTTC. This translates into CASSYWQGGYEQYF.

This clone was seen a few times. The chain carries TRBV6-5 and TRBJ1-1; the D is unclear. The CDR3 covers 16 residues. Germline V gene sequence: CDR1 MNHEY, CDR2 SVGAGI. The V end lost 0 bases, the J end lost 1 base, and 12 bases lay between the germline ends. The CDR3 reads CASSYSGRRWNTEAFF. For the CDR3, the DNA is TGTGCCAGCAGTTACTCCGGGCGGAGGTGGAACACTGAAGCTTTCTTT.

The rearrangement uses TRBV5-1 and TRBJ2-3; TRBD1 might be the D (5 bases). The CDR3 sequence is 15 residues long. The germline CDR1 and CDR2 sequences are SGHRS and YFSETQ. V was shortened by 4 bases and J by 8 bases, with 20 bases between the two germline ends. In nucleotides, the CDR3 is TGCGCCAGCAGCCAGACCCCCCTGACAGATGGTACGCAGTATTTT. Translated, it gives CASSQTPLTDGTQYF.

A single count supports this clone. CDR3 nucleotides: TGTGCCAGCAGCAAGCGGGACAGGCAAAACTATGGCTACACCTTC. Residues: CASSKRDRQNYGYTF. The rearrangement links TRBV7-2 to TRBJ1-2; 8 nucleotides line up with TRBD1. Looked up from germline, CDR1 is SGHTA and CDR2 is FQGNSA. This CDR3 has 15 amino acids. Trimming at V came to 5 bases and at J to 2 bases, leaving 7 bases not matched to a gene.

To note about this clone: Additional DNA sequences in this sample encode the identical CDR3. The chain has TRBV5-6 and TRBJ2-5; D call uncertain. The CDR3 has 12 amino acids. Germline CDR1 SGHDT, CDR2 YYEEEE. Trimming removed 1 base at V and 3 bases at J, with 4 bases between. CDR3 bases: TGTGCCAGCAGCTTGACGGAAGAGACCCAGTACTTC. Encoded protein: CASSLTEETQYF.

The chain recombines TRBV5-4 with TRBJ2-1; 10 bases match TRBD1. The CDR3 sequence is 16 residues long. The germline V gene encodes CDR1 SGHNT and CDR2 YYREEE (reference sequence). Trimming at V came to 0 bases and at J to 6 bases, leaving 6 bases not matched to a gene. As DNA, the CDR3 is TGTGCCAGCAGCTTGGCCCCGGGACAGGGGCCCAATGAGCAGTTCTTC. As protein: CASSLAPGQGPNEQFF. Full variable domain (missing parts from reference TRBV5-4 and TRBJ2-1): ETGVTQSPTHLIKTRGQQVTLRCSSQSGHNTVSWYQQALGQGPQFIFQYYREEENGRGNFPPRFSGLQFPNYSSELNVNALELDDSALYLCASSLAPGQGPNEQFFGPGTRLTVL.

CDR3 loop: CASSHRPGASNEKLFF. CDR3 nucleotide sequence: TGTGCCAGCAGCCATCGCCCGGGAGCTTCTAATGAAAAACTGTTTTTT. The chain combines TRBV3-1 (or the pseudogene TRBV3-2) with TRBJ1-4; D unclear. The CDR3 has 16 residues. V lost 3 bases and J 3 bases, leaving 14 bases between the germline ends. Germline V gene data show CDR1 as LGHDT and CDR2 as YNNKEL (reference sequence).

The chain employs TRBV2 and TRBJ1-5; 9 bases match TRBD1. CDR3 length: 14 amino acids. Germline V CDR1 and CDR2: SNHLY, FYNNEI. V lost 6 bases to trimming and J lost 3 bases; unmatched junction nucleotides: 3. The DNA of the CDR3 is TGTGCCAGCAGCTGGACAGGGGACAATCAGCCCCAGCATTTT. It codes for CASSWTGDNQPQHF.

The V gene is TRBV9, the J gene TRBJ2-1; D might be TRBD1 (6 bases). This CDR3 spans 15 amino acids. The ends were cut back, 3 bases at V and 9 bases at J, with 19 bases in the middle. Germline V lookup: CDR1 SGDLS, CDR2 YYNGEE. The CDR3 DNA reads as TGTGCCAGCAGCGCGGAGGTCGAAGAAGGGGGTGAGCAGTTCTTC. Amino acids: CASSAEVEEGGEQFF.

This chain's CDR3 is CASRPSSHSYNEQFF. DNA of the CDR3: TGTGCAAGTCGCCCGAGCTCCCACTCCTACAATGAGCAGTTCTTC. This sequence joins TRBV12-2 and TRBJ2-1; the D call TRBD2 from the table was never checked on the DNA. TRBV12-2 is listed as a pseudogene. The CDR3 covers 15 residues.

This rearrangement joins TRBV5-4 to TRBJ2-7; a weak D match, TRBD1 (6 bases). Trimming left V 3 bases short and J 0 bases short, with 10 bases between. The CDR3 spans 14 residues. Per germline, CDR1 SGHNT and CDR2 YYREEE (reference sequence). The CDR3, as DNA: TGTGCCAGCAGCTCAGGGGCCCCCTCCTACGAGCAGTACTTC. Its protein is CASSSGAPSYEQYF.

The rearrangement links TRBV2 to TRBJ2-5, with 9 bases that match TRBD1. The ends lost 7 bases at V and 5 bases at J; junction bases unmatched: 8. The V gene's germline CDR1 is SNHLY and CDR2 FYNNEI. This CDR3 is 14 amino acids long. The CDR3 DNA is TGTGCCAGCACTAGGACAGGGGTGCAGGAGACCCAGTACTTC. As protein: CASTRTGVQETQYF.

The genes are TRBV19 and TRBJ1-1, with 7 bases identical to TRBD1. J gave up 3 bases and V 5 bases, and 6 bases lay outside the gene matches. Germline V lookup: CDR1 LNHDA, CDR2 SQIVND (reference sequence). The CDR3 loop spans 14 amino acids. CDR3 in DNA: TGTGCCAGTAGTCCGGGACAGCGGCACACTGAAGCTTTCTTT. Encoded protein: CASSPGQRHTEAFF. Using reference TRBV19 and TRBJ1-1 for the parts outside the CDR3, the full variable domain is DGGITQSPKYLFRKEGQNVTLSCEQNLNHDAMYWYRQDPGQGLRLIYYSQIVNDFQKGDIAEGYSVSREKKESFPLTVTSAQKNPTAFYLCASSPGQRHTEAFFGQGTRLTVV.

The genes are TRBV29-1 and TRBJ2-7; a weak D match, TRBD2 (5 bases). The germline V and J ends were trimmed by 1 base and 0 bases, with 25 bases remaining between them. Germline V gene lookup returns CDR1 SQVTM and CDR2 ANQGSEA. CDR3 length equals 19 residues. The CDR3 sequence: CSVEVGPRRPLMGSYEQYF. The CDR3 DNA is TGCAGCGTTGAAGTGGGCCCCCGGAGGCCCCTGATGGGCTCCTACGAGCAGTACTTC.

The J gene is TRBJ1-3, the V gene TRBV5-1, with TRBD1 identical over 8 bases. This CDR3 has 17 residues. Germline V gives CDR1 SGHRS, CDR2 YFSETQ. The J segment lost 2 bases and the V segment lost 0 bases, leaving 7 bases of the junction unmatched. In nucleotides, the CDR3 is TGCGCCAGCAGCTTGGGGTGGACAGGGCTCCCTGGAAACACCATATATTTT. It encodes CASSLGWTGLPGNTIYF. The whole variable domain, remainder taken from reference TRBV5-1 and TRBJ1-3, is KAGVTQTPRYLIKTRGQQVTLSCSPISGHRSVSWYQQTPGQGLQFLFEYFSETQRNKGNFPGRFSGRQFSNSRSEMNVSTLELGDSALYLCASSLGWTGLPGNTIYFGEGSWLTVV.

The chain links TRBV3-1 (or the pseudogene TRBV3-2) to TRBJ1-2; 10 bases are a match to TRBD1. Germline V lookup: CDR1 LGHDT, CDR2 YNNKEL (reference sequence). The CDR3 has 15 amino acids. After removal of 2 bases from V and 8 bases from J, the junction contained 8 bases not matched to a gene. The chain's CDR3 is CASSQKDRGPSGYTF. The CDR3 DNA reads TGTGCCAGCAGCCAAAAAGACAGGGGGCCATCCGGCTACACCTTC.

This chain uses TRBV5-5 with TRBJ1-2; TRBD1 agrees at 12 bases. The germline V gene encodes CDR1 SGHKS and CDR2 YYEKEE (reference sequence). The CDR3 length is 16 residues. The V segment lost 1 base and the J segment 6 bases; nucleotides outside the gene matches: 7. The CDR3 nucleotides are TGTGCCAGCAGCTTGCCCGGGACAGGGGGCATTAATGGCTACACCTTC. Encoded protein: CASSLPGTGGINGYTF. Combining the CDR3 with reference TRBV5-5 and TRBJ1-2 gives the whole variable domain DAGVTQSPTHLIKTRGQQVTLRCSPISGHKSVSWYQQVLGQGPQFIFQYYEKEERGRGNFPDRFSARQFPNYSSELNVNALLLGDSALYLCASSLPGTGGINGYTFGSGTRLTVV.

The chain carries TRBV9 and TRBJ1-4; 9 nucleotides line up with TRBD1. Germline values: CDR1 SGDLS, CDR2 YYNGEE. CDR3 length equals 14 residues. Germline trimming cut 4 bases from V and 8 bases from J; bases unmatched to any gene: 6. The CDR3: CASSRQGVGEKLFF. For the CDR3, the DNA is TGTGCCAGCAGCCGACAGGGGGTAGGGGAAAAACTGTTTTTT.

In this sample, this clone turned up once. This chain connects TRBV9 to TRBJ2-7; 7 bases fit TRBD2. Trimming cost V 6 bases and J 1 base; bases outside gene matches: 10. The CDR3 loop spans 15 amino acids. Germline V gene data show CDR1 as SGDLS and CDR2 as YYNGEE. This CDR3 reads CASNRGEVESYEQYF. The CDR3 nucleotides are TGTGCCAGCAACCGGGGGGAGGTAGAGTCCTACGAGCAGTACTTC. Full variable domain (remainder filled in from reference TRBV9 and TRBJ2-7): DSGVTQTPKHLITATGQRVTLRCSPRSGDLSVYWYQQSLDQGLQFLIQYYNGEERAKGNILERFSAQQFPDLHSELNLSSLELGDSALYFCASNRGEVESYEQYFGPGTRLTVT.

This clone was observed a single time. The chain carries TRBV7-2 and TRBJ2-3, with D tentatively TRBD2 (5 bases). The CDR3 length is 15 residues. Germline V gene sequence: CDR1 SGHTA, CDR2 FQGNSA. Trimming removed 1 base from V and 0 bases from J, with 8 bases in between. CDR3 sequence reads: CASSLVGGSTDTQYF. DNA of the CDR3: TGTGCCAGCAGCTTAGTCGGCGGGAGCACAGATACGCAGTATTTT. Supplemented by reference TRBV7-2 and TRBJ2-3, the full variable domain reads GAGVSQSPSNKVTEKGKDVELRCDPISGHTALYWYRQSLGQGLEFLIYFQGNSAPDKSGLPSDRFSAERTGGSVSTLTIQRTQQEDSAVYLCASSLVGGSTDTQYFGPGTRLTVL.

The J gene is TRBJ1-4, the V gene TRBV20-1; 8 bases line up with TRBD1. V shed 3 bases, J shed 7 bases, and the junction held 7 bases outside the gene matches. The germline V gene encodes CDR1 DFQATT and CDR2 SNEGSKA (reference sequence). The CDR3 has 14 residues. In nucleotides, the CDR3 is TGCAGTGCTAGTAATGCAGGGGGCGGTGAAAAACTGTTTTTT. Its translation is CSASNAGGGEKLFF.